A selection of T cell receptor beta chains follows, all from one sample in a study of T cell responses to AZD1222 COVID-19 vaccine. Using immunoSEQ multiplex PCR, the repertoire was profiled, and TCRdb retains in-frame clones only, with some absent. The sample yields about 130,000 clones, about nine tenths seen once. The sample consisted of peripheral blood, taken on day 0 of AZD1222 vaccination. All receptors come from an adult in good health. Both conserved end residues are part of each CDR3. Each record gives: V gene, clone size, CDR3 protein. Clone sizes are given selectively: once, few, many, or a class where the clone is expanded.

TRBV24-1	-	CATSDSRVSNQPQHF
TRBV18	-	CASSVRQGDQPQHF
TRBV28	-	CASRPPGTGGINGGYTF
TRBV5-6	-	CASSPRYRGSNQPQHF
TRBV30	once	CAWVLGGDNSYEQYF
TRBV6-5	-	CASTGLAGPNNEQFF
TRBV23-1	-	CASSQWPDYGYTF
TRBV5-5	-	CASSWAPRTSNQPQHF
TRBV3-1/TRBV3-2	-	CASSQPLLQGIDYNSPLHF
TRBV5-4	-	CASSSPGQASSFWTNYGYTF
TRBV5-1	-	CASSLARLPTNYEQYF
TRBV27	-	CASSLIIRENGFASPLHF
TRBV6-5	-	CASSFQAGTGAEKLFF
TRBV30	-	CAWTKTGWDYGYTF
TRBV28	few	CASSLDSPYSNQPQHF
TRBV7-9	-	CASSLEVANYGYTF
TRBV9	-	CASSEDGLQETQYF
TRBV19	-	CASSRRDGTNYGYTF
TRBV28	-	CASSPGTANSYEQYF
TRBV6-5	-	CASSPPGWGNEQFF
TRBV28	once	CASSIPRGLNYGYTF
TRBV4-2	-	CASSPTDNEKLFF